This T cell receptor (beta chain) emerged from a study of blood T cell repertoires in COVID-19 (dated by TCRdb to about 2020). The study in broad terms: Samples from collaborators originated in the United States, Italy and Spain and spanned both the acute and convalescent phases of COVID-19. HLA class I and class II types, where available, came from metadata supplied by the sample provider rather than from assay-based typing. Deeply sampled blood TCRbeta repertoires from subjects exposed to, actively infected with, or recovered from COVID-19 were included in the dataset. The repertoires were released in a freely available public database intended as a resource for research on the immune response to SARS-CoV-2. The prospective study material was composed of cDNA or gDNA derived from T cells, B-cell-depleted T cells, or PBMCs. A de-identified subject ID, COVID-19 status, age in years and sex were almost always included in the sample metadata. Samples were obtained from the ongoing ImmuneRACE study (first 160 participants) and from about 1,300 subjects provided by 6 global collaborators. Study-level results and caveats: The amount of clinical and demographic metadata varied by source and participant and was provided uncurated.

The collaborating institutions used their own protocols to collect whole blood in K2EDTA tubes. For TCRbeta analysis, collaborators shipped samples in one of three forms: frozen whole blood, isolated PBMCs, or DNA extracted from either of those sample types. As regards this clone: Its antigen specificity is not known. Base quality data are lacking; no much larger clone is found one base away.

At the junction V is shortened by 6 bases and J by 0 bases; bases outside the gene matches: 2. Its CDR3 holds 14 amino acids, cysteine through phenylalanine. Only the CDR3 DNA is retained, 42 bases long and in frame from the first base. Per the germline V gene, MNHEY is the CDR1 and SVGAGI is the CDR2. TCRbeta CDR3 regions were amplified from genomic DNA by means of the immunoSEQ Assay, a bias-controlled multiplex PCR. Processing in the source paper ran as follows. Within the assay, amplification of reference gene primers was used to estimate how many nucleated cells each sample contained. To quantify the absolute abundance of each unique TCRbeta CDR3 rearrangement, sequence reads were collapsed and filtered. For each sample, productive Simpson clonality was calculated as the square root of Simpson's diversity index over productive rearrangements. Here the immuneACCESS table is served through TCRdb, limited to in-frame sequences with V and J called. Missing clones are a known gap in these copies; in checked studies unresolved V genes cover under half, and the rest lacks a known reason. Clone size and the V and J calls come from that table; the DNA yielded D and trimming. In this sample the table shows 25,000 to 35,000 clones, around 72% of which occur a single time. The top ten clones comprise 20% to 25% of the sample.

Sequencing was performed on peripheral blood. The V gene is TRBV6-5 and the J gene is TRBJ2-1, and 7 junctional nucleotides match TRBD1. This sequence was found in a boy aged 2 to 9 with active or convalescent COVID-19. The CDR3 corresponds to CASRQGSSYNEQFF. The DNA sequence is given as TGTGCCAGCAGACAGGGGAGCTCCTACAATGAGCAGTTCTTC.